A selection of T cell receptor beta chains follows, all from one sample in a study of T-cell reconstitution after alpha-beta-depleted transplantation in children. TCRdb passed the PCR reads through MiXCR, listing each CDR3 protein once. The sample comprises about 830,000 distinct CDR3 sequences, 16% of which are singletons, and roughly 4.8% rests with the top ten. The source material was PBMCs, mostly from graft donor cells, sampled 360 days after TCRalphabeta/CD19-depleted stem cell transplant. The receptors come from a male patient aged 5 to 17 who had a stem cell transplant for acute lymphoblastic leukemia, so the T cells may come from the graft donor. Each CDR3 is given with its conserved first and last residue. The D gene is left open where the match is weak. Clone size, where shown, is once, few, many, or a class for clones that have expanded.

d_gene: -
len: 14
j_gene: TRBJ2-7
abundance: many
v_gene: TRBV2
CDR3nt: TGTGCCAGCACTCAACTTACAAACTCCTACGAGCAGTACTTC
CDR3aa: CASTQLTNSYEQYF

d_gene: -
len: 13
j_gene: TRBJ2-7
abundance: few
v_gene: TRBV28
CDR3nt: TGTGCCAGCAACCCGACTAGTGACTACGAGCAGTACTTC
CDR3aa: CASNPTSDYEQYF

d_gene: TRBD1
len: 16
j_gene: TRBJ2-1
abundance: many
v_gene: TRBV5-1
CDR3nt: TGCGCCAGCAGCTTAACAGGGGCCGGTACCTACAATGAGCAGTTCTTC
CDR3aa: CASSLTGAGTYNEQFF

d_gene: -
len: 15
j_gene: TRBJ1-2
abundance: -
v_gene: TRBV5-1
CDR3nt: TGCGCCAGCAGCTTGTCACGGACCGCCGGACAGGGCTACACCTTC
CDR3aa: CASSLSRTAGQGYTF

d_gene: TRBD2
len: 16
j_gene: TRBJ2-3
abundance: few
v_gene: TRBV15
CDR3nt: TGTGCCACCAGCGGTGGGACTAGCGGATCCACAGATACGCAGTATTTT
CDR3aa: CATSGGTSGSTDTQYF

d_gene: TRBD2
len: 16
j_gene: TRBJ2-1
abundance: many
v_gene: TRBV27
CDR3nt: TGTGCCAGCAGCCCTATCAGTAGCGGGAGGGCCAATGAGCAGTTCTTC
CDR3aa: CASSPISSGRANEQFF

d_gene: TRBD1
len: 14
j_gene: TRBJ2-7
abundance: few
v_gene: TRBV7-8
CDR3nt: TGTGCCAGCAGCTTATGGGACAGGGCGGGCGAGCAGTACTTC
CDR3aa: CASSLWDRAGEQYF

d_gene: -
len: 13
j_gene: TRBJ1-5
abundance: few
v_gene: TRBV7-9
CDR3nt: TGTGCCAGCAGCTTAGATTTCAGCCAGCCCCAGCATTTT
CDR3aa: CASSLDFSQPQHF

d_gene: -
len: 16
j_gene: TRBJ1-5
abundance: -
v_gene: TRBV4-1
CDR3nt: TGCGCCAGCAGCCAAGATAGGGAGAGAAGCAATCAGCCCCAGCATTTT
CDR3aa: CASSQDRERSNQPQHF

d_gene: -
len: 10
j_gene: TRBJ2-3
abundance: many
v_gene: TRBV5-1
CDR3nt: TGTGCCAGCGGCACAGATACGCAGTATTTT
CDR3aa: CASGTDTQYF

d_gene: TRBD2
len: 15
j_gene: TRBJ2-1
abundance: few
v_gene: TRBV7-9
CDR3nt: TGTGCCAGCAGCCGAGTAGCGGGGACCTACAATGAGCAGTTCTTC
CDR3aa: CASSRVAGTYNEQFF

d_gene: -
len: 16
j_gene: TRBJ2-1
abundance: -
v_gene: TRBV5-1
CDR3nt: TGCGCCAGCAGCTTGGCAAGCGGACCCCAGTACAATGAGCAGTTCTTC
CDR3aa: CASSLASGPQYNEQFF

d_gene: -
len: 15
j_gene: TRBJ1-5
abundance: few
v_gene: TRBV27
CDR3nt: TGTGCCAGCAGTCCCCACGTATATAGCAATCAGCCCCAGCATTTT
CDR3aa: CASSPHVYSNQPQHF

d_gene: -
len: 16
j_gene: TRBJ2-1
abundance: few
v_gene: TRBV24-1
CDR3nt: TGTGCCACCAGTGATCCCGCCCTACCGGGAACGTATGAGCAGTTCTTC
CDR3aa: CATSDPALPGTYEQFF

d_gene: TRBD2
len: 17
j_gene: TRBJ2-7
abundance: few
v_gene: TRBV5-1
CDR3nt: TGCGCCAGCAGCTTGGGTAGCGGGAGAGGGCATGGGGGCGAGCAGTACTTC
CDR3aa: CASSLGSGRGHGGEQYF

d_gene: -
len: 16
j_gene: TRBJ1-6
abundance: -
v_gene: TRBV6-5
CDR3nt: TGTGCCAGCAGTTACTCTGGACCCCAGGGGAATTCACCCCTCCACTTT
CDR3aa: CASSYSGPQGNSPLHF